This is a list of T cell receptor beta chains from one sample in a study of shared clonotypes between healthy human individuals. Clones were read by immunoSEQ multiplex PCR, and TCRdb kept only the in-frame ones, dropping some. The table records millions of clones, just under 95% of them present only once. The sequencing input was naive CD8+ T cells sorted from blood. Every receptor here comes from a man in his late teens or twenties in good health. CDR3s include the opening cysteine and the closing phenylalanine or tryptophan. Each record gives: J gene, clone size, D gene, V gene, CDR3 length, CDR3 protein, CDR3 DNA. D genes are given only for firm matches. Clone size is given for some rows only: seen once, a few or many times, or a class if the clone is expanded.

j_gene: TRBJ2-7
abundance: NA
d_gene: NA
v_gene: TRBV2
len: 11
CDR3aa: CASSDLNEQYF
CDR3nt: TGTGCCAGCAGTGATCTAAACGAGCAGTACTTC

j_gene: TRBJ2-1
abundance: NA
d_gene: NA
v_gene: TRBV5-4
len: 13
CDR3aa: CASTHGVGTEQFF
CDR3nt: TGTGCCAGCACCCACGGGGTTGGGACAGAGCAGTTCTTC

j_gene: TRBJ2-3
abundance: NA
d_gene: NA
v_gene: TRBV5-1
len: 17
CDR3aa: CASSPRDGSTSTDTQYF
CDR3nt: TGCGCCAGCAGCCCACGGGACGGATCAACTAGCACAGATACGCAGTATTTT

j_gene: TRBJ2-2
abundance: NA
d_gene: NA
v_gene: TRBV10-2
len: 14
CDR3aa: CASSEWPDPGELFF
CDR3nt: TGCGCCAGCAGTGAGTGGCCAGACCCGGGGGAGCTGTTTTTT

j_gene: TRBJ2-1
abundance: NA
d_gene: NA
v_gene: TRBV11-2
len: 16
CDR3aa: CASRAGGDTTYNEQFF
CDR3nt: TGTGCCAGCAGGGCCGGCGGGGACACCACCTACAATGAGCAGTTCTTC

j_gene: TRBJ2-3
abundance: NA
d_gene: NA
v_gene: TRBV29-1
len: 16
CDR3aa: CSVELWIASFTDTQYF
CDR3nt: TGCAGCGTTGAATTGTGGATAGCCTCCTTCACAGATACGCAGTATTTT

j_gene: TRBJ2-2
abundance: NA
d_gene: NA
v_gene: TRBV4-3
len: 15
CDR3aa: CASSQSEGNTGELFF
CDR3nt: TGCGCCAGCAGCCAAAGCGAAGGAAACACCGGGGAGCTGTTTTTT

j_gene: TRBJ1-1
abundance: NA
d_gene: NA
v_gene: TRBV29-1
len: 13
CDR3aa: CSAAQGLGPEAFF
CDR3nt: TGCAGCGCCGCCCAAGGCCTGGGACCTGAAGCTTTCTTT

j_gene: TRBJ2-7
abundance: NA
d_gene: NA
v_gene: TRBV27
len: 14
CDR3aa: CASSFGRGHYEQYF
CDR3nt: TGTGCCAGCAGTTTCGGTAGGGGTCACTACGAGCAGTACTTC

j_gene: TRBJ2-7
abundance: NA
d_gene: TRBD2
v_gene: TRBV27
len: 14
CDR3aa: CASSSLSGGYEQYF
CDR3nt: TGTGCCAGCAGTTCCCTCTCGGGGGGCTACGAGCAGTACTTC

j_gene: TRBJ2-7
abundance: NA
d_gene: NA
v_gene: TRBV11-2
len: 16
CDR3aa: CASSLDWKGGPYEQYF
CDR3nt: TGTGCCAGCAGCTTAGATTGGAAGGGGGGGCCCTACGAGCAGTACTTC

j_gene: TRBJ1-6
abundance: NA
d_gene: TRBD1
v_gene: TRBV5-6
len: 15
CDR3aa: CASSFGQGEYSPLHF
CDR3nt: TGTGCCAGCAGCTTCGGACAGGGAGAATATTCACCCCTCCACTTT

j_gene: TRBJ1-1
abundance: NA
d_gene: NA
v_gene: TRBV6-6
len: 14
CDR3aa: CASSYGTPNTEAFF
CDR3nt: TGTGCCAGCAGTTACGGGACCCCGAACACTGAAGCTTTCTTT

j_gene: TRBJ1-6
abundance: once
d_gene: NA
v_gene: TRBV11-1
len: 15
CDR3aa: CASSLSRGAGSPLHF
CDR3nt: TGTGCCAGCAGCCTCTCCCGGGGGGCTGGATCACCCCTCCACTTT

j_gene: TRBJ2-1
abundance: NA
d_gene: TRBD2
v_gene: TRBV11-2
len: 16
CDR3aa: CASSLAPAGGINEQFF
CDR3nt: TGTGCCAGCAGCTTAGCCCCAGCGGGAGGGATCAATGAGCAGTTCTTC

j_gene: TRBJ1-3
abundance: NA
d_gene: TRBD1
v_gene: TRBV4-1
len: 15
CDR3aa: CASSQEGQPGNTIYF
CDR3nt: TGCGCCAGCAGCCAAGAGGGACAGCCCGGAAACACCATATATTTT

j_gene: TRBJ2-2
abundance: few
d_gene: TRBD2
v_gene: TRBV5-6
len: 16
CDR3aa: CASSIPGLANTGELFF
CDR3nt: TGTGCCAGCAGCATACCGGGACTAGCGAACACCGGGGAGCTGTTTTTT

j_gene: TRBJ2-7
abundance: NA
d_gene: NA
v_gene: TRBV7-9
len: 13
CDR3aa: CASSLGGTGEQYF
CDR3nt: TGTGCCAGCAGCTTAGGAGGGACTGGTGAGCAGTACTTC

j_gene: TRBJ1-5
abundance: NA
d_gene: NA
v_gene: TRBV7-9
len: 16
CDR3aa: CASSLAWEGRGQPQHF
CDR3nt: TGTGCCAGCAGCTTAGCGTGGGAGGGGAGAGGACAGCCCCAGCATTTT

j_gene: TRBJ2-2
abundance: once
d_gene: NA
v_gene: TRBV5-6
len: 13
CDR3aa: CASSLGQVGELFF
CDR3nt: TGTGCCAGCAGCTTGGGGCAGGTCGGGGAGCTGTTTTTT

j_gene: TRBJ2-7
abundance: NA
d_gene: NA
v_gene: TRBV10-2
len: 15
CDR3aa: CASSESSWGNYEQYF
CDR3nt: TGCGCCAGCAGTGAGTCGAGTTGGGGAAACTACGAGCAGTACTTC

j_gene: TRBJ2-2
abundance: once
d_gene: TRBD1
v_gene: TRBV4-1
len: 19
CDR3aa: CASSQVVTGGLGNTGELFF
CDR3nt: TGCGCCAGCAGCCAAGTCGTGACAGGGGGGCTGGGGAACACCGGGGAGCTGTTTTTT

j_gene: TRBJ2-1
abundance: once
d_gene: NA
v_gene: TRBV2
len: 14
CDR3aa: CASSLTGDYNEQFF
CDR3nt: TGTGCCAGCAGTTTAACAGGCGACTACAATGAGCAGTTCTTC

j_gene: TRBJ1-1
abundance: NA
d_gene: NA
v_gene: TRBV7-9
len: 14
CDR3aa: CASSLTSANTEAFF
CDR3nt: TGTGCCAGCAGCTTAACGTCTGCGAACACTGAAGCTTTCTTT

j_gene: TRBJ1-2
abundance: NA
d_gene: NA
v_gene: TRBV5-6
len: 15
CDR3aa: CASSLETGLPYGYTF
CDR3nt: TGTGCCAGCAGCTTGGAGACGGGGCTGCCTTATGGCTACACCTTC

j_gene: TRBJ2-7
abundance: NA
d_gene: TRBD2
v_gene: TRBV4-1
len: 16
CDR3aa: CASSLQDRGGSYEQYF
CDR3nt: TGCGCCAGCAGCCTCCAGGATCGCGGGGGCTCCTACGAGCAGTACTTC